The 10 T cell receptor beta chains below come from one sample, sequenced in a study of Ad26.COV2.S vaccination and SARS-CoV-2 variants. Libraries were prepared by immunoSEQ multiplex PCR; TCRdb keeps only in-frame clonotypes and omits some of them. The sample shows about 320,000 clones, around four fifths of them seen only once. Sample treatment: approximately 18 received Ad26.COV2.S at low or high dose, single or two shots; roughly five received placebo; per-sample allocation not given. The samples were gathered on day 63 after the first injection of vaccine or placebo. The source material was peripheral blood, sampled in a trial of Ad26.COV2.S vaccine versus placebo. The receptors here all came from a person aged 18-65 years who received the Ad26.COV2.S COVID-19 vaccine or a placebo.

This clone appeared a few times. For the CDR3, the DNA is TGTGCCAGCAGTGACCAATCTAGCGGGGGGGCGTACTATGAGCAGTTCTTC. It encodes CASSDQSSGGAYYEQFF. The chain combines TRBV6-1 with TRBJ2-1; 12 nucleotides align to TRBD2. This CDR3 has 17 residues. J gave up 8 bases and V 3 bases, and 11 bases lay outside the gene matches. Germline V gives CDR1 MNHNS, CDR2 SASEGT.

V usage is TRBV6-5 and J usage is TRBJ1-2; possibly TRBD1 for D (5 bases). V lost 2 bases to trimming and J lost 0 bases, with 13 bases between them. The CDR3 has 16 residues. Germline lookup yields CDR1 MNHEY and CDR2 SVGAGI. The CDR3 DNA sequence: TGTGCCAGCAGTTACGGGGCAGGCCCTGCTAACTATGGCTACACCTTC. Amino acids: CASSYGAGPANYGYTF.

This chain joins TRBV4-2 and TRBJ1-2; D gene unclear. The V end was cut by 7 bases, the J end by 0 bases, with 15 bases between. The V gene's germline CDR1 is LGHNA and CDR2 YNFKEQ. This CDR3 has 15 amino acids. This CDR3 reads CASTFLQTSNYGYTF. CDR3 nucleotides: TGTGCCAGCACCTTTCTCCAGACTTCTAACTATGGCTACACCTTC.

The count of this clone is one. The gene calls are TRBV29-1 and TRBJ2-5; tentatively, D is TRBD1 or TRBD2 (5 bases each). With 6 bases removed from V and 5 bases from J, the gap between germline ends came to 16 bases. The CDR3 loop spans 13 amino acids. Germline-derived CDR1 and CDR2 are SQVTM and ANQGSEA. The CDR3 loop is CSVAWGIGETQYF. CDR3 sequence (DNA): TGCAGCGTGGCCTGGGGGATAGGGGAGACCCAGTACTTC.

This rearrangement joins TRBV11-3 to TRBJ2-7; 8 bases are a match to TRBD2. The J segment lost 6 bases and the V segment lost 5 bases, leaving 15 bases of the junction unmatched. Germline lookup yields CDR1 SGHNT and CDR2 YENEEA. The CDR3 is 16 residues long. DNA for the CDR3: TGTGCCAGCAGCGCCCGGGCCGGGGGGGCCTTCGCCGAGCAGTACTTC. Translation: CASSARAGGAFAEQYF.

The CDR3 region is CASFRDRGPNTQYF. DNA of the CDR3: TGTGCCAGCTTCCGGGACAGGGGGCCTAATACGCAGTATTTT. The chain joins TRBV6-5 to TRBJ2-3; 12 bases match TRBD1. The CDR3 consists of 14 residues. Germline V gives CDR1 MNHEY, CDR2 SVGAGI. V shed 8 bases, J shed 7 bases, and the junction held 7 bases outside the gene matches.

CDR3 region: CASSYSRTTNEKLFF. The CDR3 DNA reads as TGTGCCAGCAGTTATTCCCGCACAACTAATGAAAAACTGTTTTTT. The V gene is TRBV6-5, the J gene TRBJ1-4; no firm D call. Germline assignment: CDR1 MNHEY and CDR2 SVGAGI. Trimming cost V 3 bases and J 0 bases, with 8 bases left between them. CDR3 length equals 15 residues.

This clone was picked up one time. CDR3 protein: CASSLSGGGETQYF. The CDR3 region has the DNA TGTGCCAGCAGCCTGAGCGGGGGCGGGGAGACCCAGTACTTC. The J gene is TRBJ2-5, the V gene TRBV2, with TRBD2 matching over 8 bases. From germline, CDR1 is SNHLY and CDR2 FYNNEI. V shed 6 bases, J shed 5 bases, and the junction held 8 bases outside the gene matches. This CDR3 is 14 amino acids long.

The V call is TRBV19, the J call TRBJ1-6; TRBD1 might be the D (6 bases). The CDR3 spans 15 residues. Per germline, CDR1 LNHDA and CDR2 SQIVND (reference sequence). Trimming took off 5 bases at V and 9 bases at J, with 17 bases between the two ends. The CDR3 reads CASSSHSGVGSPLHF. CDR3 bases: TGTGCCAGTAGTTCCCATTCAGGGGTTGGTTCACCCCTCCACTTT.

The chain uses TRBV6-5 and TRBJ1-1; unclear D gene. Germline assignment: CDR1 MNHEY and CDR2 SVGAGI. The CDR3 loop spans 14 amino acids. With 0 bases removed from V and 4 bases from J, the gap between germline ends came to 9 bases. The CDR3 DNA is TGTGCCAGCAGTTACTCGTGGAGTAGCACTGAAGCTTTCTTT. Its protein is CASSYSWSSTEAFF.